The entry that follows covers one T cell receptor (beta chain) sequence. The target antigen is unknown. The data originate from a study of cytomegalovirus exposure and HLA in healthy donors. Looking at the study overall: From donors who were HLA-typed, an early data release held 81 million or so unique TCRs. Whole-study results and caveats: In a later analysis, compared with equally common non-associated chains, HLA-associated beta chains were more expanded.

CDR3 length equals 16 residues. The J segment lost 2 bases and the V segment lost 3 bases, leaving 6 bases of the junction unmatched. Germline loops: CDR1 LNHDA, CDR2 SQIVND (reference sequence). PCR used 60 Vbeta primers and 13 Jbeta primers. The assay was immunoSEQ multiplex PCR, and TCRdb's table has in-frame clones only and misses some. The sample holds approximately 170,000 clones, around 67% seen once. The chain links TRBV19 to TRBJ2-1, with TRBD2 matching over 8 bases. Sequenced: PBMCs. This sequence originates from a young woman in good health and CMV-seropositive. CDR3 DNA: TGTGCCAGTAGTATCTTTCTAGCGGGCGCCTACAATGAGCAGTTCTTC. This translates into CASSIFLAGAYNEQFF.